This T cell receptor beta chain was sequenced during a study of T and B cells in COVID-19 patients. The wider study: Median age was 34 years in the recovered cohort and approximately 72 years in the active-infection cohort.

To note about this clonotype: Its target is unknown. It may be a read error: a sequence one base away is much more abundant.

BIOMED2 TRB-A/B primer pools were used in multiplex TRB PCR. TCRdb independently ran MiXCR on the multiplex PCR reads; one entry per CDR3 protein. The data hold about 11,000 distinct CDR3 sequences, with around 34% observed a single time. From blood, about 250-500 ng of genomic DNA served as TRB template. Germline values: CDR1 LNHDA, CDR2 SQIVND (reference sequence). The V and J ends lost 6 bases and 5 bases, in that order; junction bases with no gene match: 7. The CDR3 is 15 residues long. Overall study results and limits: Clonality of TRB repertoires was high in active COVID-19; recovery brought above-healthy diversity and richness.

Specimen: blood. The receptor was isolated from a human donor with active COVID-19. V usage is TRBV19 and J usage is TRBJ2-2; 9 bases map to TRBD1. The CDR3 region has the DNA TGTGCCAGTAGAGGACAGGGGCTTGGGACCGGGGAGCTGTTTTTT. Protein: CASRGQGLGTGELFF.